This T cell receptor (beta chain) was sequenced in a study of blood T cell repertoires in COVID-19. Study as a whole: PBMCs, B-cell-depleted T cells, or T cells were the source of the cDNA or gDNA that made up the material.

The CDR3 extends over 19 amino acids. CDR1 and CDR2 (germline): SGHAT, FQNNGV. Trimming cost V 5 bases and J 0 bases; bases outside gene matches: 10. This table comes from immunoSEQ multiplex PCR, and its TCRdb copy is limited to in-frame clones, with some not included. The table records around 210,000 clones, over 75% of them present only once. Sequences were obtained from peripheral blood. The chain joins TRBV11-2 to TRBJ2-2; 12 bases line up with TRBD2. The receptor comes from a man over 45 with COVID-19, enrolled during active disease. In DNA, the CDR3 is TGTGCCAGCAGCGCCAGACTAGCGGGAGAATTAACGAACACCGGGGAGCTGTTTTTT. Translated: CASSARLAGELTNTGELFF. The whole variable domain, remainder taken from reference TRBV11-2 and TRBJ2-2, is EAGVAQSPRYKIIEKRQSVAFWCNPISGHATLYWYQQILGQGPKLLIQFQNNGVVDDSQLPKDRFSAERLKGVDSTLKIQPAKLEDSAVYLCASSARLAGELTNTGELFFGEGSRLTVL.